The next 18 T cell receptor beta chains were all read from a single sample in a study of T cell changes during pregnancy in multiple sclerosis (dated by TCRdb to about 2019). Library method: the immunoSEQ multiplex PCR assay. TCRdb holds this immuneACCESS table with in-frame rearrangements only. Some clones are missing; in checked studies, unresolved V genes explain under half, and the rest has no known cause. This sample holds about 41,000 clones; approximately 91% were observed only once. The top ten clones comprise 7% of the sample. Material: CD8+ T cells from peripheral blood mononuclear cells, obtained in the third trimester of pregnancy. The source of these receptors is a female donor with multiple sclerosis, enrolled in a pregnancy study.

The rearrangement joins TRBV4-1 to TRBJ1-1; D perhaps matches TRBD1 (5 bases). Germline V gene sequence: CDR1 MGHRA, CDR2 YSYEKL. This CDR3 contains 14 residues. The V end was cut by 4 bases, the J end by 6 bases, with 15 bases between. CDR3 sequence: CASSLGGASAEAFF. Written as DNA, the CDR3 is TGCGCCAGCAGCCTAGGAGGGGCGAGCGCTGAAGCTTTCTTT.

The rearrangement joins TRBV7-9 to TRBJ1-5, with 7 bases lining up with TRBD1. The germline V gene encodes CDR1 SEHNR and CDR2 FQNEAQ (reference sequence). This CDR3 is 14 amino acids long. Unmatched junction bases numbered 4, after V lost 6 bases and J lost 2 bases. In nucleotides, the CDR3 is TGTGCCAGCAGGGCCACAGGGGGCAATCAGCCCCAGCATTTT. This encodes CASRATGGNQPQHF.

A single count supports this clone. The rearrangement links TRBV28 to TRBJ2-7; D not resolved. The V gene's germline CDR1 is MDHEN and CDR2 SYDVKM. Between the trimmed V and J ends, which lost 5 bases and 7 bases, there was a span of 9 bases. The CDR3 runs 11 residues. In DNA form, the CDR3 reads TGTGCCAGCAGTACGACTGGGGAGCAGTACTTC. It yields the protein CASSTTGEQYF.

V usage is TRBV27 and J usage is TRBJ2-7; unclear D gene. Germline assignment: CDR1 MNHEY and CDR2 SMNVEV (reference sequence). This CDR3 is 14 amino acids long. V was trimmed by 2 bases and J by 3 bases, leaving 11 bases between them. CDR3: CASSLTVSGYEQYF. For the CDR3, the DNA is TGTGCCAGCAGTTTAACAGTCTCCGGCTACGAGCAGTACTTC.

The chain combines TRBV6-4 with TRBJ2-2; D is unclear. Germline V CDR1 and CDR2: MRHNA, SNTAGT. V shed 4 bases and J shed 3 bases, with 6 bases lying between them. The CDR3 sequence is 13 residues long. CDR3 sequence (DNA): TGTGCCAGCAGTGCCTTAGACACCGGGGAGCTGTTTTTT. Translated, it gives CASSALDTGELFF.

The chain combines TRBV7-3 with TRBJ2-3; 10 bases are a match to TRBD2. CDR1 is SGHTA and CDR2 is FQGTGA in the germline V gene. This CDR3 has 15 amino acids. The junction had 6 bases not matched to a gene; V was cut back by 5 bases and J by 4 bases. Here the CDR3 DNA reads TGTGCCAGCAGCGCCAGCGGGAGGGCCTCAGATACGCAGTATTTT. Amino acids: CASSASGRASDTQYF.

The chain recombines TRBV9 with TRBJ2-3, with TRBD2 identical over 16 bases. There are 19 residues in the CDR3. Trimming at V came to 0 bases and at J to 3 bases, leaving 7 bases not matched to a gene. From germline, CDR1 is SGDLS and CDR2 YYNGEE. CDR3 DNA: TGTGCCAGCAGCGTAGGAGGGGGACTAGCGGGAGGGCCAACAGATACGCAGTATTTT. It is translated as CASSVGGGLAGGPTDTQYF.

The chain has TRBV10-3 and TRBJ2-1, with D maybe TRBD2 (6 bases). CDR1 is ENHRY and CDR2 is SYGVKD in the germline V gene. This CDR3 is built from 13 residues. V was shortened by 7 bases and J by 7 bases, with 14 bases between the two germline ends. CDR3 region: CAITPGDLNEQFF. The CDR3 nucleotides are TGTGCCATCACCCCTGGGGACTTGAATGAGCAGTTCTTC.

This sequence joins TRBV19 and TRBJ1-2; 8 bases are a match to TRBD1. The CDR3 is 15 residues long. The germline CDR1 and CDR2 sequences are LNHDA and SQIVND (reference sequence). V was clipped by 0 bases and J by 5 bases; unmatched bases: 5. The CDR3: CASSIDAGGVYGYTF. CDR3 in DNA: TGTGCCAGTAGTATAGACGCAGGGGGCGTATATGGCTACACCTTC.

The V gene is TRBV13, the J gene TRBJ2-5, with D possibly matching TRBD2 (5 bases). Germline V gene data show CDR1 as PRHDT and CDR2 as FYEKMQ (reference sequence). The CDR3 length is 15 residues. V was pared by 0 bases and J by 1 base, with 9 bases between. The CDR3 region has the DNA TGTGCCAGCAGCTTAGGCCTAAGCGGCCAAGAGACCCAGTACTTC. Translated: CASSLGLSGQETQYF.

The V and J genes are TRBV5-6 and TRBJ1-1; D is unresolved. Germline V gene lookup returns CDR1 SGHDT and CDR2 YYEEEE. The CDR3 extends over 12 amino acids. V was shortened by 2 bases and J by 2 bases, with 4 bases between the two germline ends. The CDR3 bases are TGTGCCAGCAGCTTCCTAAACACTGAAGCTTTCTTT. Its protein is CASSFLNTEAFF.

Here the CDR3 DNA reads TGTGCCAGCAGCTGGGGGCAGGGGATTTACAATGAGCAGTTCTTC. As protein: CASSWGQGIYNEQFF. The chain couples TRBV5-8 to TRBJ2-1, with TRBD1 as a possible D gene (6 bases). Germline CDR1 SGHTS, CDR2 YDEGEE. The CDR3 loop spans 15 amino acids. Trimming pared 3 bases from V and 4 bases from J, leaving 14 bases between.

V and J are TRBV28 and TRBJ2-5, with TRBD1 matching 8 bases. CDR1 MDHEN and CDR2 SYDVKM come from the germline V gene. The V segment lost 4 bases and the J segment 3 bases; nucleotides outside the gene matches: 7. The CDR3 runs 15 residues. The CDR3 DNA reads as TGTGCCAGCAGTTCCCCGGACAGGGAGGAAGAGACCCAGTACTTC. It yields the protein CASSSPDREEETQYF.

The chain uses TRBV4-1 and TRBJ2-7, with 9 bases fitting TRBD2. CDR1 and CDR2 from the germline V gene are MGHRA and YSYEKL. The ends lost 1 base at V and 2 bases at J; junction bases unmatched: 3. The CDR3 loop spans 15 amino acids. The CDR3 region has the DNA TGCGCCAGCAGCCAAGGGACTAGCGTAACCTACGAGCAGTACTTC. Residues: CASSQGTSVTYEQYF.

V gene TRBV7-3 combines with J gene TRBJ2-1; 7 nucleotides align to TRBD2. In germline, CDR1 is SGHTA, CDR2 FQGTGA. The V segment lost 4 bases and the J segment 9 bases; nucleotides outside the gene matches: 3. CDR3 length equals 12 residues. The chain's CDR3 is CASSYTSAEQFF. CDR3 DNA: TGTGCCAGCAGCTACACTAGCGCTGAGCAGTTCTTC.

The chain employs TRBV6-5 and TRBJ1-3; no clear D. Germline CDR1 and CDR2: MNHEY and SVGAGI. V dropped 3 bases and J dropped 3 bases, with 9 bases sitting between them. This CDR3 comprises 14 residues. The CDR3 protein is CASSYGEVGNTIYF. CDR3 bases: TGTGCCAGCAGTTATGGGGAGGTTGGAAACACCATATATTTT.

The CDR3 protein is CASSPDSASTDTQYF. CDR3 nucleotide sequence: TGTGCCAGCAGTCCCGACAGTGCTAGCACAGATACGCAGTATTTT. The rearrangement joins TRBV27 to TRBJ2-3, with a possible D match to TRBD1 (5 bases). CDR3 length: 15 residues. The germline V gene encodes CDR1 MNHEY and CDR2 SMNVEV (reference sequence). Trimming left V 5 bases short and J 0 bases short, with 12 bases between.

The chain combines TRBV6-1 with TRBJ2-3; 8 nucleotides align to TRBD1. This CDR3 has 17 residues. Trimming removed 2 bases from V and 3 bases from J; junction bases left unmatched: 10. Germline V gene data show CDR1 as MNHNS and CDR2 as SASEGT. The CDR3 spells CASSENVGGQGTDTQYF. CDR3 nucleotide sequence: TGTGCCAGCAGTGAAAATGTCGGAGGACAGGGAACAGATACGCAGTATTTT.